The sequence of this T cell receptor beta chain was determined in a study of blood T cell repertoires in COVID-19. Method: immunoSEQ multiplex PCR; TCRdb's copy keeps in-frame clones and lacks some. The repertoire holds a few hundred thousand clones, with around 87% as singletons. This CDR3 has 13 amino acids. V dropped 1 base and J dropped 15 bases, with 16 bases sitting between them. Germline V CDR1 and CDR2: MDHEN, SYDVKM. Sequenced input: peripheral blood. V usage is TRBV28 and J usage is TRBJ1-5; the D is unclear. This sequence originates from a woman aged 45-60 years with acute or convalescent COVID-19. CDR3 nucleotides: TGTGCCAGCAGTTTATTGAATGACAAGGCTGGGCATTTT. Translation gives CASSLLNDKAGHF.